One sample yielded the 5 T cell receptor beta chains listed below, sequenced in a study of T-cell memory formation after mild COVID-19. A single record per CDR3 protein comes from TCRdb applying MiXCR to the 5' RACE reads. This repertoire shows approximately 180,000 distinct CDR3 sequences, roughly 17% found once; its top ten account for about 2.1%. What was sequenced was PBMCs or a T cell subset sorted from them (not recorded which). The receptor source for this set is an adult woman who had mild COVID-19 (a few samples of this study predate the infection). Cell type and time point are not known.

This clonotype was picked up many times. The rearrangement uses TRBV10-3 and TRBJ1-4; D not certain. Trimming left V 2 bases short and J 7 bases short, with 8 bases between. The germline V gene has CDR1 ENHRY and CDR2 SYGVKD. The CDR3 totals 13 residues. CDR3 sequence reads: CAISEPRREKLFF. Here the CDR3 DNA reads TGTGCCATCAGTGAGCCGAGGCGTGAAAAACTGTTTTTT.

The V gene is TRBV24-1, the J gene TRBJ2-1; possible D gene TRBD1, 5 bases. The CDR3 runs 15 residues. V shed 4 bases and J shed 8 bases, with 17 bases lying between them. Germline lookup yields CDR1 KGHDR and CDR2 SFDVKD. CDR3 sequence reads: CATSERTPGRYEQFF. In DNA, the CDR3 is TGTGCCACCAGTGAGAGGACACCCGGAAGGTATGAGCAGTTCTTC.

This clonotype was counted at least ten times. The chain has TRBV18 and TRBJ1-1, with TRBD1 matching over 8 bases. Unmatched junction bases numbered 4, after V lost 4 bases and J lost 0 bases. Germline CDR1 KGHSH, CDR2 LQKENI. The CDR3 is 15 amino acids. The CDR3 bases are TGTGCCAGCTCACACGGACAGGGTTTGAACACTGAAGCTTTCTTT. Amino acids: CASSHGQGLNTEAFF.

Comments on this clonotype: The junction departs from germline at one end; a sequencing error may be responsible. The chain is built from TRBV6-1 and TRBJ2-2; D may be TRBD1 or TRBD2 (6 bases each). The CDR3 sequence is 17 residues long. CDR1 and CDR2 from the germline V gene are MNHNS and SASEGT. The CDR3 region is CASSEAGGGRNAGELFF. Here the CDR3 DNA reads TGTGCCAGCAGTGAAGCAGGAGGGGGGCGGAACGCCGGGGAGCTGTTTTTT.

This clonotype has more than one count but fewer than ten. This rearrangement joins TRBV7-9 to TRBJ1-2; D unclear. The CDR3 covers 13 residues. Germline V gene sequence: CDR1 SEHNR, CDR2 FQNEAQ (reference sequence). V was trimmed by 4 bases and J by 4 bases, leaving 10 bases between them. The CDR3 nucleotides are TGTGCCAGCAGCTCGGATGTGGCCTATGGCTACACCTTC. Translation gives CASSSDVAYGYTF.